The sequence of this T cell receptor (beta chain) was determined in a study of blood T cells in healthy people across ages. It was with a sample-barcoded 5' primer and a J-beta primer mix that a second PCR of about 6 to 11 cycles was run. TCRdb re-called the 5' RACE reads with MiXCR, one entry per CDR3 protein. The profile shows hundreds of thousands of distinct CDR3 sequences, 35% to 40% of them singletons. The receptor's source is a young man in good health. The sample was blood.

CDR3: CASSRPLTSGGAFYNEQFF. As DNA, the CDR3 is TGTGCCAGCAGTCGACCCTTGACTAGCGGGGGGGCCTTCTACAATGAGCAGTTCTTC. The V call is TRBV12-3 or TRBV12-4, the J call TRBJ2-1, with TRBD2 matching 14 bases. Trimming took 5 bases from V and 3 from J; bases not matched to a gene: 12. The CDR3 runs to 19 residues.